This is a list of T cell receptor beta chains from one sample in a study of T-cell memory formation after mild COVID-19. Each CDR3 protein gets one entry after TCRdb re-called the 5' RACE reads with MiXCR. Here the sample spans under 150,000 distinct CDR3 sequences, about a fifth being singletons. The sample was PBMCs or a T cell subset sorted from them (not recorded which). These receptors were obtained from a young man who had mild COVID-19 (a few samples of this study predate the infection). Cell type and time point are not known. Each CDR3 is given with its conserved first and last residue. Fields, in order: CDR3 protein, CDR3 DNA, D gene, clone size, J gene, V gene. The D gene is left open where the match is weak. The size of a clone is reported for some rows only, either as once, few or many, or as a class for expanded clones.

CDR3: CASSITGANEQFF
DNA: TGTGCCAGTAGTATTACCGGGGCAAATGAGCAGTTCTTC
D: .
size: .
J: TRBJ2-1
V: TRBV19

CDR3: CASSPWAGASRTDTQYF
DNA: TGTGCCAGCAGCCCCTGGGCGGGGGCCTCACGCACAGATACGCAGTATTTT
D: .
size: .
J: TRBJ2-3
V: TRBV6-5

CDR3: CASSPLGGGGTEAFF
DNA: TGTGCCAGCAGCCCCCTCGGGGGTGGAGGCACTGAAGCTTTCTTT
D: .
size: .
J: TRBJ1-1
V: TRBV6-5

CDR3: CASNTGQGGNEQFF
DNA: TGTGCCAGCAATACCGGACAGGGCGGGAATGAGCAGTTCTTC
D: TRBD1
size: few
J: TRBJ2-1
V: TRBV6-5

CDR3: CATGQGSGFNEQFF
DNA: TGTGCCACCGGGCAAGGTAGCGGGTTCAATGAGCAGTTCTTC
D: TRBD2
size: few
J: TRBJ2-1
V: TRBV24-1

CDR3: CASSGGAGRQETQYF
DNA: TGTGCCAGCAGCGGAGGGGCCGGGAGACAAGAGACCCAGTACTTC
D: .
size: .
J: TRBJ2-5
V: TRBV7-2

CDR3: CASSLRTGRVNSPLHF
DNA: TGCGCCAGCAGCCTGAGGACAGGACGGGTGAATTCACCCCTCCACTTT
D: TRBD1
size: .
J: TRBJ1-6
V: TRBV4-1

CDR3: CASSLTLAWETQYF
DNA: TGTGCCAGCAGCTTAACGCTAGCGTGGGAGACCCAGTACTTC
D: .
size: once
J: TRBJ2-5
V: TRBV11-2

CDR3: CASSSWGPAGNTIYF
DNA: TGTGCCAGCAGCTCGTGGGGCCCCGCTGGAAACACCATATATTTT
D: .
size: .
J: TRBJ1-3
V: TRBV7-2

CDR3: CSVTGLSTDTQYF
DNA: TGCAGCGTGACAGGTTTGAGCACAGATACGCAGTATTTT
D: .
size: .
J: TRBJ2-3
V: TRBV29-1

CDR3: CASSRDRGNSPLHF
DNA: TGTGCCAGCAGCCGGGACAGGGGTAATTCACCCCTCCACTTT
D: TRBD1
size: .
J: TRBJ1-6
V: TRBV6-2/TRBV6-3

CDR3: CASSPPEQGARTGELFF
DNA: TGTGCCAGCAGCCCACCCGAGCAGGGGGCGAGGACCGGGGAGCTGTTTTTT
D: TRBD1
size: few
J: TRBJ2-2
V: TRBV7-2

CDR3: CATQRGLWDYGYTF
DNA: TGTGCCACGCAACGGGGACTTTGGGACTATGGCTACACCTTC
D: .
size: few
J: TRBJ1-2
V: TRBV19

CDR3: CASNPLVAGNTDTQYF
DNA: TGTGCCAGCAACCCCCTAGTAGCGGGGAACACAGATACGCAGTATTTT
D: TRBD2
size: few
J: TRBJ2-3
V: TRBV7-9

CDR3: CSGIMLAKAFF
DNA: TGCAGCGGTATAATGCTAGCCAAAGCTTTCTTT
D: .
size: few
J: TRBJ1-1
V: TRBV29-1

CDR3: CSASEPGVGQFF
DNA: TGCAGTGCTAGCGAGCCGGGGGTTGGGCAGTTCTTC
D: .
size: few
J: TRBJ2-1
V: TRBV20-1

CDR3: CASSYDGDSPNSPLHF
DNA: TGTGCCAGCAGTTACGATGGGGACAGTCCTAATTCACCCCTCCACTTT
D: TRBD1
size: few
J: TRBJ1-6
V: TRBV6-5

CDR3: CASSLKKGPYQADTQYF
DNA: TGTGCCAGCAGCTTAAAAAAGGGACCCTACCAGGCGGATACGCAGTATTTT
D: .
size: .
J: TRBJ2-3
V: TRBV7-9

CDR3: CASSTGQGSSYEQYF
DNA: TGTGCCAGCAGTACGGGACAGGGGAGCTCCTACGAGCAGTACTTC
D: TRBD1
size: few
J: TRBJ2-7
V: TRBV12-3/TRBV12-4

CDR3: CASSPQGREQFF
DNA: TGTGCCAGCAGCCCCCAGGGGCGTGAGCAGTTCTTC
D: .
size: .
J: TRBJ2-1
V: TRBV5-6

CDR3: CASSYQGSTDTQYF
DNA: TGTGCCAGCAGTTACCAGGGGAGCACAGATACGCAGTATTTT
D: .
size: .
J: TRBJ2-3
V: TRBV6-5

CDR3: CAISVGQIYEQYF
DNA: TGTGCCATCAGTGTGGGACAGATATACGAGCAGTACTTC
D: TRBD1
size: few
J: TRBJ2-7
V: TRBV10-3

CDR3: CASSQSLAGNEQFF
DNA: TGTGCCAGCAGCCAAAGCCTAGCGGGTAATGAGCAGTTCTTC
D: TRBD2
size: .
J: TRBJ2-1
V: TRBV4-2

CDR3: CASSLGTSALRETQYF
DNA: TGTGCCAGCAGCTTAGGGACTAGCGCGCTGAGGGAGACCCAGTACTTC
D: TRBD2
size: once
J: TRBJ2-5
V: TRBV7-8

CDR3: CASSLVGGSDEQYF
DNA: TGTGCCAGCAGCTTAGTAGGGGGCTCAGACGAGCAGTACTTC
D: TRBD1
size: .
J: TRBJ2-7
V: TRBV7-3

CDR3: CASSNRGDPNYGYTF
DNA: TGTGCCAGCAGCAACAGAGGAGATCCTAACTATGGCTACACCTTC
D: .
size: .
J: TRBJ1-2
V: TRBV7-9

CDR3: CASSLSLRTTNTGELFF
DNA: TGTGCCAGCAGCTTGTCCCTTCGGACTACCAACACCGGGGAGCTGTTTTTT
D: .
size: few
J: TRBJ2-2
V: TRBV5-6

CDR3: CATSDLYQGASDTQYF
DNA: TGTGCCACCAGTGATTTGTACCAGGGGGCCTCAGATACGCAGTATTTT
D: TRBD1
size: few
J: TRBJ2-3
V: TRBV24-1

CDR3: CASGRVMNTEAFF
DNA: TGTGCCAGCGGCCGGGTCATGAACACTGAAGCTTTCTTT
D: .
size: few
J: TRBJ1-1
V: TRBV12-3/TRBV12-4

CDR3: CASRDQETQYF
DNA: TGTGCCAGCAGAGATCAAGAGACCCAGTACTTC
D: .
size: .
J: TRBJ2-5
V: TRBV6-2/TRBV6-3

CDR3: CASSPGQGVVSPLHF
DNA: TGTGCCAGCAGTCCGGGACAGGGGGTGGTTTCACCCCTCCACTTT
D: TRBD1
size: .
J: TRBJ1-6
V: TRBV27

CDR3: CASSYSMRGKNTEAFF
DNA: TGTGCCAGCAGTTACTCTATGCGGGGTAAGAACACTGAAGCTTTCTTT
D: .
size: .
J: TRBJ1-1
V: TRBV6-6

CDR3: CASRDVDRAGTQYF
DNA: TGTGCCAGCAGGGACGTGGATCGGGCTGGGACCCAGTACTTC
D: .
size: .
J: TRBJ2-5
V: TRBV6-5

CDR3: CASSVEGLYYNEQFF
DNA: TGTGCCAGCAGCGTAGAGGGCCTATACTACAATGAGCAGTTCTTC
D: .
size: .
J: TRBJ2-1
V: TRBV9

CDR3: CASSQSQGAAEQFF
DNA: TGTGCCAGCAGTCAGAGCCAGGGGGCGGCTGAGCAGTTCTTC
D: TRBD1
size: few
J: TRBJ2-1
V: TRBV6-5

CDR3: CASSLRTTEAFF
DNA: TGTGCCAGCAGCCTGCGGACAACCGAAGCTTTCTTT
D: .
size: few
J: TRBJ1-1
V: TRBV7-9

CDR3: CASSCGQGWCYGYTF
DNA: TGTGCCAGCAGTTGCGGACAGGGGTGGTGCTATGGCTACACCTTC
D: TRBD1
size: .
J: TRBJ1-2
V: TRBV6-5